This TCR beta chain is drawn from a study of OX40 agonist ivuxolimab in advanced cancers. In the study overall: Dose-escalation patients had hepatocellular carcinoma, melanoma, renal cell or head and neck cancer. Earlier anti-PD-1, anti-PD-L1 or anti-CTLA-4 therapy was permitted; 30% to 50% had received some. Study-level results: Relative to CD4+ cells, CD8+ T cells on average had more expanded clones.

The repertoire was sequenced with immunoSEQ multiplex PCR; TCRdb's copy has only in-frame clones and lacks some. The repertoire holds 70,000 or so clones, with 65% to 85% as singletons. On this clone itself: The target antigen is unknown.

The CDR3 spans 16 residues. This chain uses TRBV21-1 with TRBJ1-4; the table's D call of TRBD1 was not tested on the DNA. TRBV21-1 is marked as a pseudogene. The sequence came from an adult with an advanced solid tumor such as melanoma, head and neck, liver or kidney cancer. This sample comprised CD4+ or CD8+ T cells sorted from blood, obtained in a trial of the OX40 agonist ivuxolimab. The CDR3 DNA is TGTGCCAGCAGCAAAGCGTCGACAGGGGGTGGGGAAAAACTGTTTTTT. Protein product: CASSKASTGGGEKLFF.